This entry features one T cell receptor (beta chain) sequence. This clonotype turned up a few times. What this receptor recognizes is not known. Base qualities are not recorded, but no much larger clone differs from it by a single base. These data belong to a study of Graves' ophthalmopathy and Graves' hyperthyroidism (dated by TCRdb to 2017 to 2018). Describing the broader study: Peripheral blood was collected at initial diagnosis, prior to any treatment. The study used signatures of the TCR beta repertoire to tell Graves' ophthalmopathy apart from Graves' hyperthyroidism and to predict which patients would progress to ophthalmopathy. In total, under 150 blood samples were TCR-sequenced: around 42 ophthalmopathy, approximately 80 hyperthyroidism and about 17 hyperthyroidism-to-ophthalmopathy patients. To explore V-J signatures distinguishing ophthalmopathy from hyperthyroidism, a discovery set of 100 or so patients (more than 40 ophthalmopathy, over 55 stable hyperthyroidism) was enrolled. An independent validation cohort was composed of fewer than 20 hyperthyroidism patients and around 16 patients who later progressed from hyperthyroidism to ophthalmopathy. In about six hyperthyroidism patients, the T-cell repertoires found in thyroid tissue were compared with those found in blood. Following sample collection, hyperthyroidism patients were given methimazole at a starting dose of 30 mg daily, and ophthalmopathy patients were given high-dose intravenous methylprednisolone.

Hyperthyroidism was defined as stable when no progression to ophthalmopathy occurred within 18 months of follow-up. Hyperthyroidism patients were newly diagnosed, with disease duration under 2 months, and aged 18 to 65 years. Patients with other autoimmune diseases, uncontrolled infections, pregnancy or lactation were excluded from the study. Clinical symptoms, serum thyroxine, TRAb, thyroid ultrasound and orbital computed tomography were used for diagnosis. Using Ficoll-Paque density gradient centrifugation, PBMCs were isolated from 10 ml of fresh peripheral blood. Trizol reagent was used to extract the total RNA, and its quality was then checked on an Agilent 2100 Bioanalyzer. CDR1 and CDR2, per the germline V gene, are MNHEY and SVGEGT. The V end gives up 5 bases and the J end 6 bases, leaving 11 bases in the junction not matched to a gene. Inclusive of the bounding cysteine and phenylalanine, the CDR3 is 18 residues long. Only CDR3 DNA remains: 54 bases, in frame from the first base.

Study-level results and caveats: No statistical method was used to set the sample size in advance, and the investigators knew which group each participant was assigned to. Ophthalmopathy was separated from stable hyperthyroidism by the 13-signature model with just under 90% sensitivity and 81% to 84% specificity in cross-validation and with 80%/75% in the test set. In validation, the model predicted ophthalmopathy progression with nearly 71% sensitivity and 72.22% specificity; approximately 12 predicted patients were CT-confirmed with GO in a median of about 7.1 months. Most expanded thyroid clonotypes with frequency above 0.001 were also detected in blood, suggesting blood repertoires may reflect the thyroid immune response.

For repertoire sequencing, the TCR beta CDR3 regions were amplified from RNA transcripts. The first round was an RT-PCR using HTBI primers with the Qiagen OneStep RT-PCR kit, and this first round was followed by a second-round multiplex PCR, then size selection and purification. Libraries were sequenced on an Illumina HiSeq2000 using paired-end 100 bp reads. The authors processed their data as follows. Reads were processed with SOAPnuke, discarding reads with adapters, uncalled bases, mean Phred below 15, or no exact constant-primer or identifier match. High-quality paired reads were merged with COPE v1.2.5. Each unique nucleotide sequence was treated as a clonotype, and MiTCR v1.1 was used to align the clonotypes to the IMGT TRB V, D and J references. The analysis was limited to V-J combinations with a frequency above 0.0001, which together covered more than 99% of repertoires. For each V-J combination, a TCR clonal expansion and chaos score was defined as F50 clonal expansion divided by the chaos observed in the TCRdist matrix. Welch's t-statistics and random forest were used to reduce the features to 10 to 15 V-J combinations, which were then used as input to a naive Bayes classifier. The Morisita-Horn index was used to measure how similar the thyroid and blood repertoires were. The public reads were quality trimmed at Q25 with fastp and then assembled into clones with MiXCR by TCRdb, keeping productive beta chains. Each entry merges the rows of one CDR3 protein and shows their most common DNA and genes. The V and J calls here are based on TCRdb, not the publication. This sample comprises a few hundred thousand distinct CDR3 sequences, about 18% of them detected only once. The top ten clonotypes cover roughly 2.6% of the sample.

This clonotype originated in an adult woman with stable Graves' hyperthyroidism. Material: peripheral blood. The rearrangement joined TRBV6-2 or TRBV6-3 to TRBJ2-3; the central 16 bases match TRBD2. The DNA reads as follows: TGTGCCAGCAGTCCCGGGACTAGCGGGAGGGCCCCGTTGGATACGCAGTATTTT. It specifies CASSPGTSGRAPLDTQYF.